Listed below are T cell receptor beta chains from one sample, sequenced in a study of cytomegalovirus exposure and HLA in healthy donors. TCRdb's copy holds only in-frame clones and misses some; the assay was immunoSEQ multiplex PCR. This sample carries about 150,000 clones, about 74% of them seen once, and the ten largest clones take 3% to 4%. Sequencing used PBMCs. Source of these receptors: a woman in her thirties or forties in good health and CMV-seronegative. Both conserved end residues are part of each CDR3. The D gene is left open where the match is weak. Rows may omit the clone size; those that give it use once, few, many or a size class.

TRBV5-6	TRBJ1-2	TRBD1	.	CASSGDRGNYGYTF	TGTGCCAGCAGCGGGGACAGGGGTAACTATGGCTACACCTTC
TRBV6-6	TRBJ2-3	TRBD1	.	CASSYWDRGTDTQYF	TGTGCCAGCAGTTACTGGGACAGGGGCACAGATACGCAGTATTTT
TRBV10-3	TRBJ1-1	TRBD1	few	CAISASGTGQTEAFF	TGTGCCATCAGTGCCTCCGGGACAGGACAAACTGAAGCTTTCTTT
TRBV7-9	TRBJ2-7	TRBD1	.	CASSYPGGSHEQYF	TGTGCCAGCAGCTACCCAGGGGGAAGTCACGAGCAGTACTTC
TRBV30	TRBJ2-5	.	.	CAWSLAGQETQYF	TGTGCCTGGAGTTTGGCAGGCCAAGAGACCCAGTACTTC
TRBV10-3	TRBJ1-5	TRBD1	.	CAISEGDSITGGASNQPQHF	TGTGCCATCAGTGAGGGAGACTCTATAACAGGGGGCGCAAGCAATCAGCCCCAGCATTTT
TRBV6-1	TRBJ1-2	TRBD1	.	CASSEGGTGNYGYTF	TGTGCCAGCAGTGAAGGGGGGACAGGAAACTATGGCTACACCTTC
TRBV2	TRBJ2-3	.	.	CASSGFRERGTDTQYF	TGTGCCAGCAGTGGCTTTCGGGAGCGAGGCACAGATACGCAGTATTTT
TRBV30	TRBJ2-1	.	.	CAWSVASSYNEQFF	TGTGCCTGGAGTGTAGCGAGCTCCTACAATGAGCAGTTCTTC
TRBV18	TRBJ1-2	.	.	CASSPKVTETNYGYTF	TGTGCCAGCTCACCGAAGGTAACAGAAACTAACTATGGCTACACCTTC
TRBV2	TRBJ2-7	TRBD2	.	CASRGTSGGLYEQYF	TGTGCCAGCAGGGGGACTAGCGGGGGGCTCTACGAGCAGTACTTC
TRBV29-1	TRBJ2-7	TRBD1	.	CSAYRGNYEQYF	TGCAGCGCCTACAGGGGAAACTACGAGCAGTACTTC
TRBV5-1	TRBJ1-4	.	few	CASSLGQVGNEKLFF	TGCGCCAGCAGCTTGGGGCAGGTCGGTAATGAAAAACTGTTTTTT
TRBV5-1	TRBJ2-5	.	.	CASSLGAGFGGETQYF	TGCGCCAGCAGCTTGGGAGCAGGGTTCGGGGGAGAGACCCAGTACTTC
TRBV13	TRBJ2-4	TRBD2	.	CASSLGTSGRVAKNIQYF	TGTGCCAGCAGCTTAGGGACTAGCGGGAGGGTAGCCAAAAACATTCAGTACTTC
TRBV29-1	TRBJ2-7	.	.	CSASRLVGYEQYF	TGCAGCGCTAGCCGGCTAGTGGGCTACGAGCAGTACTTC
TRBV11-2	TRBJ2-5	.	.	CASTLGRGASGQETQYF	TGTGCCAGCACGCTGGGGCGGGGTGCCTCGGGGCAAGAGACCCAGTACTTC
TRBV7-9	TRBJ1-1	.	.	CASSSPGAGGTEAFF	TGTGCCAGCAGCTCACCTGGGGCGGGGGGGACTGAAGCTTTCTTT
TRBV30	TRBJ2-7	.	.	CAWDPGLAQEQYF	TGTGCCTGGGACCCAGGGCTGGCCCAAGAGCAGTACTTC
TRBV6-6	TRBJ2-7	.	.	CASSRTGRVYEQYF	TGTGCCAGCAGTCGTACAGGGAGAGTTTACGAGCAGTACTTC
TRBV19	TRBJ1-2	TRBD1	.	CASSRGQGAKKRGYTF	TGTGCCAGTAGTAGGGGACAGGGGGCGAAAAAGCGGGGCTACACCTTC
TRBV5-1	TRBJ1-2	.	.	CASSPQTVRRGYTF	TGCGCCAGCAGCCCCCAGACAGTCCGGAGAGGCTACACCTTC
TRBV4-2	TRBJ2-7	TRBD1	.	CASSRDRGEQYF	TGTGCCAGCAGCCGGGACAGGGGCGAGCAGTACTTC
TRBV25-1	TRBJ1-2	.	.	CASSRVSNYGYTF	TGTGCCAGCAGCCGGGTGTCTAACTATGGCTACACCTTC
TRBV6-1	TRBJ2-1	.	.	CASSDRGNEQFF	TGTGCCAGCAGTGATCGGGGCAATGAGCAGTTCTTC
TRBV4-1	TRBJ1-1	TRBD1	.	CASSQGEATGGFEAFF	TGCGCCAGCAGCCAAGGGGAAGCTACAGGGGGTTTTGAAGCTTTCTTT
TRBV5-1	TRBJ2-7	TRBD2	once	CASSFRTSSYEQYF	TGCGCCAGCAGCTTCAGGACTAGCTCCTACGAGCAGTACTTC
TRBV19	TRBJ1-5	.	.	CASTPKGLTNQPQHF	TGTGCCAGTACCCCGAAGGGGCTGACCAATCAGCCCCAGCATTTT
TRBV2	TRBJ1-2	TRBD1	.	CASSEQGGGYGYTF	TGTGCCAGCAGTGAGCAGGGGGGCGGCTATGGCTACACCTTC
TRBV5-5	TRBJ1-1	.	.	CASSLWTVRTEAFF	TGTGCCAGCAGCTTGTGGACTGTAAGGACTGAAGCTTTCTTT
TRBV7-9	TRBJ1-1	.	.	CASSLRGTEAFF	TGTGCCAGCAGCTTAAGGGGCACTGAAGCTTTCTTT
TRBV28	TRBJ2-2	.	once	CASRSEGQNTGELFF	TGTGCCAGCAGGTCAGAAGGACAGAACACCGGGGAGCTGTTTTTT
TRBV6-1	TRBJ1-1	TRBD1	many	CASSNPTGATEAFF	TGTGCCAGCAGTAATCCGACAGGGGCCACTGAAGCTTTCTTT
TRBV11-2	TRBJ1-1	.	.	CASSLKLNTEAFF	TGTGCCAGCAGCTTAAAGCTGAACACTGAAGCTTTCTTT
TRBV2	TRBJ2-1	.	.	CASSVRLGDEQFF	TGTGCCAGCAGTGTACGACTAGGTGATGAGCAGTTCTTC
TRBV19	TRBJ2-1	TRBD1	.	CASREPGQGTGGNEQFF	TGTGCCAGTAGAGAACCGGGACAGGGCACCGGCGGCAATGAGCAGTTCTTC
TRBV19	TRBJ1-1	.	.	CASSLGASPAEAFF	TGTGCCAGTAGTTTAGGGGCCTCCCCGGCTGAAGCTTTCTTT
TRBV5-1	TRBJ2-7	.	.	CASSLGLGLYEQYF	TGCGCCAGCAGCTTGGGGCTAGGACTTTACGAGCAGTACTTC
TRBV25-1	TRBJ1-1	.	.	CASTWSVNTEAFF	TGTGCCAGCACGTGGTCGGTGAACACTGAAGCTTTCTTT
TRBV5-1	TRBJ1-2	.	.	CASSLLGDWDGYTF	TGCGCCAGCAGCTTGCTCGGAGACTGGGATGGCTACACCTTC
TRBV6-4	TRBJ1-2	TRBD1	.	CASSDDRGPTNYGYTF	TGTGCCAGCAGTGACGATAGGGGGCCGACGAACTATGGCTACACCTTC
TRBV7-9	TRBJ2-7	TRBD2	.	CASSSGTSGVSSYEQYF	TGTGCCAGCAGCTCGGGGACTAGCGGGGTAAGCTCCTACGAGCAGTACTTC
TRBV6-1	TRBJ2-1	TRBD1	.	CASRTGQGYNEQFF	TGTGCCAGCAGGACTGGACAGGGCTACAATGAGCAGTTCTTC
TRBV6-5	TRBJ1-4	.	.	CASSWGGPNEKLFF	TGTGCCAGCAGTTGGGGGGGACCTAATGAAAAACTGTTTTTT
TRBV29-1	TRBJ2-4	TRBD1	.	CSVIGTGREAKNIQYF	TGCAGCGTTATAGGGACAGGCAGGGAGGCCAAAAACATTCAGTACTTC
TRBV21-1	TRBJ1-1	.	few	CASSKGGTGNKGAFF	TGTGCCAGCAGCAAAGGAGGTACGGGGAATAAAGGGGCTTTCTTT